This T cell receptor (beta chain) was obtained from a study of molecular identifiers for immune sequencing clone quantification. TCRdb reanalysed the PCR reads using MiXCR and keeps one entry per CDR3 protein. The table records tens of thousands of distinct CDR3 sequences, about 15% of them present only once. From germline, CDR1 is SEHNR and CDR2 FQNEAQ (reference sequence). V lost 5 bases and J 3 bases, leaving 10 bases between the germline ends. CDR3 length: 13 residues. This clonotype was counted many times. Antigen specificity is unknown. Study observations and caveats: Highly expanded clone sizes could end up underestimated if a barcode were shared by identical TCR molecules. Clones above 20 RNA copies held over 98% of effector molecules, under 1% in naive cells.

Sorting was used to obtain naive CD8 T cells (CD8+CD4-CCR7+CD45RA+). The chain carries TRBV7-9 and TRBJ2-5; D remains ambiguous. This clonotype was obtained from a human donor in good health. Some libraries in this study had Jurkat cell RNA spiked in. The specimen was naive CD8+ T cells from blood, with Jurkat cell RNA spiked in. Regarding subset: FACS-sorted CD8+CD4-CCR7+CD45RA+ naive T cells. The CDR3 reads CASSDAVKETQYF. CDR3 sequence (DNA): TGTGCCAGCAGCGACGCCGTAAAAGAGACCCAGTACTTC.